A single T cell receptor (beta chain) is shown here with its context. The antigen remains unidentified. With V trimmed by 1 base and J by 0 bases, 2 bases remained unmatched. This CDR3 comprises 18 residues. Germline V gene sequence: CDR1 LGHNA, CDR2 YSLEER. Time point here: baseline pretreatment blood. Treatment noted: 15 Gy SBRT to primary tumor, nephrectomy 4 weeks later. After SBRT, blood was collected at 2 and 4 weeks, plus baseline. Clear cell pathology was present in this patient's renal cell carcinoma. The record originates from a study of radiation and T cells in renal cell carcinoma. General observations from the study: Baseline intratumoral clonotype presence is unknown without pretreatment biopsies. Top tumor clonotypes rose in blood 2 weeks post-radiation, then contracted.

Libraries were prepared by immunoSEQ multiplex PCR; TCRdb keeps only in-frame clonotypes and omits some of them. The table includes 130,000 to 150,000 clones, roughly 88% detected once. The sample consisted of blood, taken from a patient whose treatment included radiotherapy and nephrectomy. V is TRBV4-3 and J is TRBJ2-2; 13 bases line up with TRBD2. The source is a woman in her fifties or sixties with renal cell carcinoma. DNA for the CDR3: TGCGCCAGCAGCCAAGGGACTAGCGGGGGTACGAACACCGGGGAGCTGTTTTTT. Translating gives CASSQGTSGGTNTGELFF.